This T cell receptor (beta chain) was sequenced during a study of T cells after yellow fever vaccination. Across the study: The authors prepared low-cell-number fractions using SMART-Seq v4 Ultra Low Input.

This clonotype was counted only a few times. Its antigen is unidentified. Study-wide findings and caveats: Among all clonotypes, a small share was observed in both CD4 and CD8 compartments. Boosting was followed by the reappearance of most primary-vaccination clones (around 95% CD4, under 90% CD8).

It was through 5'RACE template switching that TCR cDNA was made, with a universal primer site and UMIs added. MiXCR was run by TCRdb on the 5' RACE reads, yielding one entry per CDR3 protein. Of hundreds of thousands of distinct CDR3 sequences listed, 18% were seen once; the top ten hold roughly 19%. This TCR was sampled from a man aged 18 to 30 who received the YFV17D yellow fever vaccine. The source was PBMCs, collected before the yellow fever booster vaccination.

This CDR3 reads CASSLGQGSLNTEAFF. The CDR3 nucleotides read TGTGCCAGCAGCTTGGGGCAGGGCAGTCTGAACACTGAAGCTTTCTTT. The V and J genes are TRBV5-6 and TRBJ1-1, with D tentatively TRBD1 (5 bases). Germline CDR1 is SGHDT and CDR2 is YYEEEE. The V end was cut by 0 bases, the J end by 0 bases, with 12 bases between. CDR3 length: 16 amino acids.